The rows below give T cell receptor beta chains drawn from one sample of a study of blood T cell repertoires in COVID-19. The table came from immunoSEQ multiplex PCR; TCRdb's copy has only in-frame clones and leaves some out. Of under 150,000 clones listed, approximately 80% are singletons. Sequencing input: peripheral blood. The receptors were sampled from a woman between 45 and 65 years old with acute or convalescent COVID-19. Each CDR3 is given with its conserved first and last residue. The D gene is left open where the match is weak. A clone size is listed for some rows: how often the clone was seen (once, few, many), or a class if it is expanded.

d_call: .; clone_size: .; v_call: TRBV19; j_call: TRBJ1-1; cdr3_nt: TGTGCCTCGGGGGGGCAGTTGAACACTGAAGCTTTCTTT; cdr3_aa: CASGGQLNTEAFF
d_call: .; clone_size: .; v_call: TRBV5-1; j_call: TRBJ2-1; cdr3_nt: TGCGCCAGCAGCTCGGGTCTGGGACACCTTGAGCATGAGCAGTTCTTC; cdr3_aa: CASSSGLGHLEHEQFF
d_call: TRBD1; clone_size: .; v_call: TRBV29-1; j_call: TRBJ1-1; cdr3_nt: TGCAGCGTCCGGGACAGCGACCTAATGAACACTGAAGCTTTCTTT; cdr3_aa: CSVRDSDLMNTEAFF
d_call: .; clone_size: few; v_call: TRBV6-5; j_call: TRBJ1-2; cdr3_nt: TGTGCCAGCCCGTGTCCGATCGGCTATGGCTACACCTTC; cdr3_aa: CASPCPIGYGYTF
d_call: .; clone_size: .; v_call: TRBV14; j_call: TRBJ1-1; cdr3_nt: TGTGCCAGCAGCCAGTCGGGAGGGGCTTTCTTT; cdr3_aa: CASSQSGGAFF
d_call: .; clone_size: .; v_call: TRBV6-5; j_call: TRBJ2-5; cdr3_nt: TGTGCCAGCAGTTTCACAGGGACGGCAGAGACCCAGTACTTC; cdr3_aa: CASSFTGTAETQYF
d_call: .; clone_size: .; v_call: TRBV15; j_call: TRBJ2-1; cdr3_nt: TGTGCCACCAGCAGAGACCCTCGCGAGGGTGAGCAGTTCTTC; cdr3_aa: CATSRDPREGEQFF
d_call: TRBD2; clone_size: .; v_call: TRBV5-1; j_call: TRBJ2-1; cdr3_nt: TGCGCCAGCAGCGGGACTACCTCCTACAATGAGCAGTTCTTC; cdr3_aa: CASSGTTSYNEQFF
d_call: .; clone_size: .; v_call: TRBV19; j_call: TRBJ2-1; cdr3_nt: TGTGCCAGTAGTCCGAGGCTGGGGGGAAAGTTCTTC; cdr3_aa: CASSPRLGGKFF
d_call: .; clone_size: .; v_call: TRBV6-6; j_call: TRBJ1-1; cdr3_nt: TGTGCCAGCAGCCCTAACAGTATCGGCACTGAAGCTTTCTTT; cdr3_aa: CASSPNSIGTEAFF
d_call: .; clone_size: .; v_call: TRBV6-1; j_call: TRBJ1-1; cdr3_nt: TGTGCCAGCAGTGATGCGGGGGCAGGGAGGACTGAAGCTTTCTTT; cdr3_aa: CASSDAGAGRTEAFF
d_call: .; clone_size: .; v_call: TRBV6-5; j_call: TRBJ2-7; cdr3_nt: TGTGCCAGCAGGAGGGGGACGGTAAGCTCCTACGAGCAGTACTTC; cdr3_aa: CASRRGTVSSYEQYF
d_call: .; clone_size: .; v_call: TRBV12-3/TRBV12-4; j_call: TRBJ1-5; cdr3_nt: TGTGCCAGCAGTTTCAGCGGCAATCAGCCCCAGCATTTT; cdr3_aa: CASSFSGNQPQHF
d_call: .; clone_size: once; v_call: TRBV5-1; j_call: TRBJ1-3; cdr3_nt: TGCGCCAGCAGCTTCCAGGGACTCACCATATATTTT; cdr3_aa: CASSFQGLTIYF
d_call: .; clone_size: .; v_call: TRBV9; j_call: TRBJ1-6; cdr3_nt: TGTGCCAGCAGTGAGGTCGCGGGGAGGGGAAATTCACCCCTCCACTTT; cdr3_aa: CASSEVAGRGNSPLHF
d_call: .; clone_size: .; v_call: TRBV29-1; j_call: TRBJ2-1; cdr3_nt: TGCAGCGTTGAAGGTGTTGCCAACTCACGATACAATGAGCAGTTCTTC; cdr3_aa: CSVEGVANSRYNEQFF
d_call: .; clone_size: .; v_call: TRBV11-1; j_call: TRBJ2-7; cdr3_nt: TGTGCCAGCAGCGGAGCCCGAGGGAGTGGGGAGCAGTACTTC; cdr3_aa: CASSGARGSGEQYF
d_call: .; clone_size: .; v_call: TRBV19; j_call: TRBJ2-1; cdr3_nt: TGTGCCAGTAGTTTTGGCGGAGCCTACAATGAGCAGTTCTTC; cdr3_aa: CASSFGGAYNEQFF
d_call: .; clone_size: .; v_call: TRBV27; j_call: TRBJ1-4; cdr3_nt: TGTGCCAGCAGCCAACAGCCTAATAATGAAAAACTGTTTTTT; cdr3_aa: CASSQQPNNEKLFF
d_call: TRBD1; clone_size: .; v_call: TRBV4-2; j_call: TRBJ1-6; cdr3_nt: TGTGCCAGCAGCCGCACGACAGGGGTCGTGGAATCACCCCTCCACTTT; cdr3_aa: CASSRTTGVVESPLHF
d_call: .; clone_size: .; v_call: TRBV18; j_call: TRBJ2-3; cdr3_nt: TGTGCCAGCTCACCGGTTCGGGGCACAGATACGCAGTATTTT; cdr3_aa: CASSPVRGTDTQYF
d_call: TRBD1; clone_size: .; v_call: TRBV7-7; j_call: TRBJ2-1; cdr3_nt: TGTGCCAGCAGCTTGGAACAGGGGTCGTACAATGAGCAGTTCTTC; cdr3_aa: CASSLEQGSYNEQFF
d_call: .; clone_size: .; v_call: TRBV5-1; j_call: TRBJ2-1; cdr3_nt: TGCGCCAGCAGCATTCCAAACAGTGAGCAGTTCTTC; cdr3_aa: CASSIPNSEQFF
d_call: .; clone_size: .; v_call: TRBV7-2; j_call: TRBJ2-7; cdr3_nt: TGTGCCAGCAGCCTAAGCGTATCGAACGAGCAGTACTTC; cdr3_aa: CASSLSVSNEQYF
d_call: .; clone_size: .; v_call: TRBV20-1; j_call: TRBJ2-7; cdr3_nt: TGCAGTGCTGCCCAGGGAAACGAGCAGTACTTC; cdr3_aa: CSAAQGNEQYF
d_call: TRBD1; clone_size: .; v_call: TRBV7-3; j_call: TRBJ1-1; cdr3_nt: TGTGCCAGCAGTTCCGACAGGGGGAACACTGAAGCTTTCTTT; cdr3_aa: CASSSDRGNTEAFF
d_call: .; clone_size: .; v_call: TRBV3-1/TRBV3-2; j_call: TRBJ1-2; cdr3_nt: TGTGCCAGCAGCCTCACCGGGGGTAACTATGGCTACACCTTC; cdr3_aa: CASSLTGGNYGYTF
d_call: .; clone_size: .; v_call: TRBV5-1; j_call: TRBJ2-3; cdr3_nt: TGCGCCAGCAGTTCTCCCCCCTCGGATACGCAGTATTTT; cdr3_aa: CASSSPPSDTQYF
d_call: .; clone_size: .; v_call: TRBV5-1; j_call: TRBJ1-5; cdr3_nt: TGCGCCAGCAGCTTCGTAGGGGGCAATCAGCCCCAGCATTTT; cdr3_aa: CASSFVGGNQPQHF
d_call: .; clone_size: .; v_call: TRBV6-5; j_call: TRBJ1-4; cdr3_nt: TGTGCCAGCAGTTCCGGGCAGGGGTCTAATGAAAAACTGTTTTTT; cdr3_aa: CASSSGQGSNEKLFF
d_call: .; clone_size: .; v_call: TRBV6-5; j_call: TRBJ1-5; cdr3_nt: TGTGCCAGTGCAACAGGTTACAATCAGCCCCAGCATTTT; cdr3_aa: CASATGYNQPQHF
d_call: TRBD1; clone_size: once; v_call: TRBV6-5; j_call: TRBJ1-2; cdr3_nt: TGTGCCAGCAAAAGAATGCGACAGGGATATGGCTACACCTTC; cdr3_aa: CASKRMRQGYGYTF
d_call: TRBD1; clone_size: .; v_call: TRBV15; j_call: TRBJ1-6; cdr3_nt: TGTGCCACCAGCATAGACAGGGGGAATTCACCCCTCCACTTT; cdr3_aa: CATSIDRGNSPLHF
d_call: .; clone_size: .; v_call: TRBV9; j_call: TRBJ2-2; cdr3_nt: TGTGCCAGCAGCGTCCTTGGGTCAGGGGTCACCGGGGAGCTGTTTTTT; cdr3_aa: CASSVLGSGVTGELFF
d_call: TRBD1; clone_size: .; v_call: TRBV6-5; j_call: TRBJ1-5; cdr3_nt: TGTGCCAGCAGGGAGAGACAGGGGGACAATCAGCCCCAGCATTTT; cdr3_aa: CASRERQGDNQPQHF
d_call: TRBD1; clone_size: few; v_call: TRBV7-2; j_call: TRBJ2-1; cdr3_nt: TGTGCCAGCAGCGAACCGGGACAGTGGGGGAATGAGCAGTTCTTC; cdr3_aa: CASSEPGQWGNEQFF
d_call: .; clone_size: few; v_call: TRBV5-1; j_call: TRBJ1-5; cdr3_nt: TGCGCCAGCAGCTTGGGGGGGCGGAATCAGCCCCAGCATTTT; cdr3_aa: CASSLGGRNQPQHF
d_call: .; clone_size: .; v_call: TRBV25-1; j_call: TRBJ1-4; cdr3_nt: TGTGCCAGCACAGCGGCGGGGAGTGAAAAACTGTTTTTT; cdr3_aa: CASTAAGSEKLFF
d_call: TRBD2; clone_size: .; v_call: TRBV5-6; j_call: TRBJ2-5; cdr3_nt: TGTGCCAGCAGCTTGGTGGGACTAGAATACGAGACCCAGTACTTC; cdr3_aa: CASSLVGLEYETQYF
d_call: .; clone_size: .; v_call: TRBV4-3; j_call: TRBJ1-1; cdr3_nt: TGCGCCAGCAGCCAACGCGGAGGGAACACTGAAGCTTTCTTT; cdr3_aa: CASSQRGGNTEAFF
d_call: .; clone_size: few; v_call: TRBV7-2; j_call: TRBJ1-1; cdr3_nt: TGTGCCAGCAGCTTAAGTCAGGGGAACACTGAAGCTTTCTTT; cdr3_aa: CASSLSQGNTEAFF
d_call: .; clone_size: .; v_call: TRBV19; j_call: TRBJ1-5; cdr3_nt: TGTGCCAGTAGCCCAGACAGGTATAGCAATCAGCCCCAGCATTTT; cdr3_aa: CASSPDRYSNQPQHF